The present TCR beta chain was sequenced within a study of T-cell reconstitution after alpha-beta-depleted transplantation in children (dated by TCRdb to about 2016). Turning to the overall study: The study quantitatively tracked T-cell immune reconstitution after TCRalphabeta/CD19-depleted allogeneic hematopoietic cell transplantation in children using TCR repertoire profiling. Summary of the overall study and its limitations: The high TCRbeta diversity at day 60 in some patients was ascribed to recipient T cells and intrathymic progenitors that had survived conditioning. Apparently early alphabetaT-cell count recovery about two months after transplant reportedly relied on only several hundred rapidly expanded clones derived from non-depleted graft cells. Over subsequent months, a decline in hyperexpanded clone frequencies was noted, and after one year, T-cell counts and TCRbeta diversity were mostly ascribed to newly produced T cells.

The treatment or condition label here, explained by the study, means: allogeneic hematopoietic cell transplantation with graft depleted of TCRalphabeta T cells and CD19 B cells. The transplant recipients were children given TCRalphabeta/CD19-depleted allogeneic hematopoietic cell grafts. Library preparation employed PCR. Sequenced on an Illumina HiSeq 2500. TCR library preparation used molecular barcoding, with unique molecular identifiers applied to normalize quantification of the TCRbeta repertoire. TCRdb reran the public reads through fastp at Q25 and MiXCR, keeping productive beta chains. Rows are unified per CDR3 protein, each entry keeping the most common DNA and genes. The sample contains around 300,000 distinct CDR3 sequences, more than 9% of them found a single time. Roughly a quarter of the sample lies in the top ten. Looking up the germline V gene yields CDR1 SGHRS and CDR2 YFSETQ. Trimming removed 5 bases from V and 6 bases from J, leaving 12 bases between the germline ends. CDR3 length: 13 amino acids, cysteine to phenylalanine. Of the read, only the CDR3 DNA is kept; its 39 bases are in frame from base 1.

This clonotype was seen repeatedly, ten times or more. Its specific antigen is unknown. No much larger clonotype is one base removed from it; base qualities were not supplied. The TCR comes from a male patient aged 2-15 years who had a stem cell transplant for chronic granulomatous disease, so the T cells may come from the graft donor. Specimen: peripheral blood, collected 180 days after TCRalphabeta/CD19-depleted stem cell transplant. This receptor chain uses TRBV5-1 and TRBJ2-1; the D gene is possibly TRBD1 or TRBD2, each agreeing over 5 bases. The CDR3 protein sequence reads: CASSDGDVNEQFF. The DNA reads as follows: TGCGCCAGCAGTGACGGGGACGTCAATGAGCAGTTCTTC.